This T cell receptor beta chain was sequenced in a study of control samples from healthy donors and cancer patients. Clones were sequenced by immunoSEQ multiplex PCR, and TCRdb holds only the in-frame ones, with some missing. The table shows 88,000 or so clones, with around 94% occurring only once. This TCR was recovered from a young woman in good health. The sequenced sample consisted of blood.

CDR3 amino acids: CASSLEGPSGEQYF. DNA for the CDR3: TGTGCCAGCAGCTTAGAAGGGCCATCGGGCGAGCAGTACTTC. J is TRBJ2-7 and V is TRBV11-2; D not certain. The CDR3 has 14 amino acids. V was clipped by 0 bases and J by 6 bases, with 12 bases between them. The germline V gene encodes CDR1 SGHAT and CDR2 FQNNGV.